A single sample is the source of the 21 T cell receptor beta chains below, sequenced in a study of OX40 agonist ivuxolimab in advanced cancers. TCRdb's copy holds only in-frame clones and misses some; the assay was immunoSEQ multiplex PCR. The data contain 100,000 or so clones, 90% to 96% of them singletons. The sample in question was CD4+ or CD8+ T cells sorted from blood, obtained in a trial of the OX40 agonist ivuxolimab. These receptors were collected from an adult with an advanced solid tumor such as melanoma, head and neck, liver or kidney cancer.

The V gene is TRBV10-3, the J gene TRBJ2-3; TRBD1 matches 8 bases. Trimming cost V 6 bases and J 3 bases; bases outside gene matches: 8. The V gene's germline CDR1 is ENHRY and CDR2 SYGVKD. This CDR3 is 15 amino acids long. The CDR3 loop is CAIRTGEGVTDTQYF. CDR3 bases: TGTGCCATCAGGACAGGGGAAGGGGTGACAGATACGCAGTATTTT.

This clone was counted once. The rearrangement links TRBV27 to TRBJ1-1, with TRBD1 as a possible D gene (5 bases). CDR1 is MNHEY, CDR2 SMNVEV, per germline (reference sequence). The ends were cut back, 0 bases at V and 3 bases at J, with 8 bases in the middle. The length of the CDR3 is 14 residues. CDR3 sequence: CASSLSGGDTEAFF. DNA of the CDR3: TGTGCCAGCAGTTTATCTGGGGGAGACACTGAAGCTTTCTTT.

The chain carries TRBV19 and TRBJ1-2, with D possibly matching TRBD1 (5 bases). V shed 5 bases and J shed 5 bases, with 18 bases lying between them. The CDR3 totals 15 residues. Germline loops: CDR1 LNHDA, CDR2 SQIVND (reference sequence). CDR3 amino acids: CASSPEMGDNYGYTF. As DNA, the CDR3 is TGTGCCAGTAGTCCAGAGATGGGGGATAATTATGGCTACACCTTC.

The chain uses TRBV4-2 and TRBJ1-1; no clear D gene. The germline V gene encodes CDR1 LGHNA and CDR2 YNFKEQ. CDR3 length: 15 amino acids. Trimming stripped 4 bases from V and 2 bases from J, with 14 bases between. The CDR3 nucleotides read TGTGCCAGCAGCCCTGTTTCGGTCAGCAACACTGAAGCTTTCTTT. Residues: CASSPVSVSNTEAFF.

The V and J genes are TRBV19 and TRBJ1-1, with D possibly TRBD1 on 5 matching bases. The CDR3 consists of 16 residues. The germline CDR1 and CDR2 sequences are LNHDA and SQIVND (reference sequence). V gave up 9 bases and J gave up 1 base, with 21 bases separating them. CDR3 loop: CASSERDRTKNTEAFF. CDR3 bases: TGTGCCAGCTCGGAACGGGACCGTACGAAGAACACTGAAGCTTTCTTT. Complete variable domain (other parts from reference TRBV19 and TRBJ1-1): DGGITQSPKYLFRKEGQNVTLSCEQNLNHDAMYWYRQDPGQGLRLIYYSQIVNDFQKGDIAEGYSVSREKKESFPLTVTSAQKNPTAFYLCASSERDRTKNTEAFFGQGTRLTVV.

The J gene is TRBJ2-7, the V gene TRBV14; D is possibly TRBD2 (6 bases). The CDR3 totals 13 residues. The germline V gene has CDR1 SGHDN and CDR2 FVKESK. The V end was cut by 0 bases, the J end by 5 bases, with 8 bases between. As DNA, the CDR3 is TGTGCCAGCAGCCAAGATGGAGGGAACGAGCAGTACTTC. Translation: CASSQDGGNEQYF.

The V and J genes are TRBV28 and TRBJ2-7; D gene ambiguous. Trimming cost V 8 bases and J 5 bases, with 13 bases left between them. The CDR3 spans 12 residues. In germline, CDR1 is MDHEN, CDR2 SYDVKM. The CDR3 spells CASSELRNEQYF. The DNA for the CDR3 is TGTGCCAGCTCCGAGCTGAGAAACGAGCAGTACTTC. The variable domain in full, with the rest retrieved from reference TRBV28 and TRBJ2-7, is DVKVTQSSRYLVKRTGEKVFLECVQDMDHENMFWYRQDPGLGLRLIYFSYDVKMKEKGDIPEGYSVSREKKERFSLILESASTNQTSMYLCASSELRNEQYFGPGTRLTVT.

J is TRBJ1-1 and V is TRBV4-1; possible D gene TRBD1, 6 bases. The CDR3 runs 14 residues. The germline V gene has CDR1 MGHRA and CDR2 YSYEKL. V was shortened by 8 bases and J by 6 bases, with 19 bases between the two germline ends. The CDR3 reads CASGKHREIAEAFF. CDR3 in DNA: TGCGCCAGCGGGAAACACAGGGAAATAGCTGAAGCTTTCTTT.

V usage is TRBV4-3 and J usage is TRBJ1-2; D uncertain. Germline values: CDR1 LGHNA, CDR2 YSLEER. Trimming left V 0 bases short and J 8 bases short, with 10 bases between. The CDR3 runs 13 residues. CDR3 protein: CASSQDLTSGYTF. CDR3 nucleotides: TGCGCCAGCAGCCAAGATCTGACGTCGGGCTACACCTTC.

Only one count was recorded for this clone. This rearrangement joins TRBV12-5 to TRBJ2-3; D perhaps matches TRBD2 (5 bases). Germline V CDR1 and CDR2: LGHNT, FRNRAP. Trimming pared 2 bases from V and 4 bases from J, leaving 19 bases between. The CDR3 spans 17 residues. The CDR3 nucleotides are TGTGCTAGTGGTTTGTCCGCGAGGGCCGCAGGTGCAGATACGCAGTATTTT. The encoded protein is CASGLSARAAGADTQYF.

J is TRBJ2-3 and V is TRBV9, with 10 bases aligning to TRBD2. Losses at the gene ends were 0 bases for V and 3 bases for J; bases not matched to a gene: 4. CDR1 is SGDLS, CDR2 YYNGEE, per germline. The CDR3 consists of 16 residues. CDR3 sequence (DNA): TGTGCCAGCAGCGTAGAGCGGGAGGGCCAAACAGATACGCAGTATTTT. This sequence encodes CASSVEREGQTDTQYF.

V and J are TRBV19 and TRBJ1-5; D may be TRBD1 (6 bases). Germline CDR1 is LNHDA and CDR2 is SQIVND (reference sequence). With 7 bases removed from V and 3 bases from J, the gap between germline ends came to 16 bases. The length of the CDR3 is 15 residues. CDR3 sequence reads: CASTIAGGANQPQHF. The CDR3 DNA follows: TGTGCCAGTACCATCGCTGGGGGGGCCAATCAGCCCCAGCATTTT. Drawing the rest from reference TRBV19 and TRBJ1-5, the complete variable domain is DGGITQSPKYLFRKEGQNVTLSCEQNLNHDAMYWYRQDPGQGLRLIYYSQIVNDFQKGDIAEGYSVSREKKESFPLTVTSAQKNPTAFYLCASTIAGGANQPQHFGDGTRLSIL.

The genes are TRBV28 and TRBJ2-2; 10 nucleotides align to TRBD1. Germline V CDR1 and CDR2: MDHEN, SYDVKM. The V gene end was trimmed by 2 bases and the J gene end by 7 bases; junction bases not matched to a gene: 7. The CDR3 spans 16 residues. In nucleotides, the CDR3 is TGTGCCAGCAGTTTAAAAGGACAGGGGGACGTCGGGGAGCTGTTTTTT. Protein product: CASSLKGQGDVGELFF.

J is TRBJ1-5 and V is TRBV4-2; 11 bases are a match to TRBD1. V lost 3 bases and J lost 6; bases outside the gene matches: 4. Looked up from germline, CDR1 is LGHNA and CDR2 is YNFKEQ. The CDR3 spans 15 residues. This CDR3 reads CASSQAGTGGQPQHF. The DNA of the CDR3 is TGTGCCAGCAGCCAGGCCGGGACAGGGGGTCAGCCCCAGCATTTT.

The V and J genes are TRBV5-4 and TRBJ2-3; the match to TRBD2 covers 11 bases. Looked up from germline, CDR1 is SGHNT and CDR2 is YYREEE (reference sequence). The ends lost 0 bases at V and 5 bases at J; junction bases unmatched: 8. The CDR3 sequence is 17 residues long. Written as DNA, the CDR3 is TGTGCCAGCAGCTTGGAGGTAGCGGGGGGGTATGAAGATACGCAGTATTTT. Translation: CASSLEVAGGYEDTQYF.

The chain has TRBV7-3 and TRBJ2-7; D is uncertain. CDR3 size: 14 residues. V lost 2 bases, J lost 5 bases, and 13 bases lay in between. Germline-derived CDR1 and CDR2 are SGHTA and FQGTGA. The CDR3 sequence is CASSLEHGSDEQYF. In DNA form, the CDR3 reads TGTGCCAGCAGCTTAGAGCATGGGTCAGACGAGCAGTACTTC. The whole variable domain, remainder taken from reference TRBV7-3 and TRBJ2-7, is GAGVSQTPSNKVTEKGKYVELRCDPISGHTALYWYRQSLGQGPEFLIYFQGTGAADDSGLPNDRFFAVRPEGSVSTLKIQRTERGDSAVYLCASSLEHGSDEQYFGPGTRLTVT.

CDR3 in amino acids: CSVGRANFYGYTF. The CDR3 DNA is TGCAGCGTTGGCAGGGCCAATTTTTATGGCTACACCTTC. J is TRBJ1-2 and V is TRBV29-1; D might be TRBD1 (5 bases). Germline V gene data show CDR1 as SQVTM and CDR2 as ANQGSEA. CDR3 length: 13 amino acids. V was shortened by 4 bases and J by 5 bases, with 14 bases between the two germline ends.

This chain links TRBV4-2 with TRBJ1-1; tentative D call: TRBD1 (5 bases). V lost 4 bases, J lost 5 bases, and 11 bases lay in between. Germline V lookup: CDR1 LGHNA, CDR2 YNFKEQ. This CDR3 has 13 amino acids. The CDR3 DNA reads TGTGCCAGCAGCCGAACCACAGGAACTGAAGCTTTCTTT. Amino acids: CASSRTTGTEAFF.

This clone has just one count. The V and J genes are TRBV25-1 and TRBJ1-1; D ambiguous. Trimming removed 5 bases at V and 0 bases at J, with 1 base between. The germline V gene encodes CDR1 MGHDK and CDR2 SYGVNS. CDR3 size: 11 residues. Here the CDR3 reads CASSLNTEAFF. The CDR3 bases are TGTGCCAGCAGTCTGAACACTGAAGCTTTCTTT.

This chain connects TRBV7-9 to TRBJ1-1; TRBD1 matches 7 bases. Germline assignment: CDR1 SEHNR and CDR2 FQNEAQ (reference sequence). V lost 3 bases to trimming and J lost 5 bases; unmatched junction nucleotides: 6. The CDR3 runs 14 residues. The CDR3 sequence is CASSFEGAGTEAFF. CDR3 sequence (DNA): TGTGCCAGCAGCTTTGAGGGGGCAGGTACTGAAGCTTTCTTT.

The rearrangement joins TRBV29-1 to TRBJ1-1; the match to TRBD1 covers 8 bases. Germline V gives CDR1 SQVTM, CDR2 ANQGSEA. V lost 2 bases, J lost 7 bases, and 3 bases stayed unmatched. This CDR3 region has 12 residues. DNA of the CDR3: TGCAGCGTTGAATCAGGGGGCGGTGAAGCTTTCTTT. Its translation is CSVESGGGEAFF.